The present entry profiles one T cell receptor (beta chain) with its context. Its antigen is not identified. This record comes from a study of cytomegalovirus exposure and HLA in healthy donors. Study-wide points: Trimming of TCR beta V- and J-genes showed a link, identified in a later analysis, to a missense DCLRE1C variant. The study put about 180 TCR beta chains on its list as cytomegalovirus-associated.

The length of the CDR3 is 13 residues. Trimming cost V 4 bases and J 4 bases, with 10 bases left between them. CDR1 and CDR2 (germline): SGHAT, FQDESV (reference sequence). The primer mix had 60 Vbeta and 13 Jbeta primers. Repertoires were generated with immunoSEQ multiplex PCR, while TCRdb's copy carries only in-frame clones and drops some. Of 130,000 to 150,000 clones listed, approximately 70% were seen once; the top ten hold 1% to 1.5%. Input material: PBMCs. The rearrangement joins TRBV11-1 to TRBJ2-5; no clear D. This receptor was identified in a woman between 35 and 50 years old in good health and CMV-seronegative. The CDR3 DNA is TGTGCCAGCAGCTCCAGGCTTGCAGAGACCCAGTACTTC. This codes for CASSSRLAETQYF.